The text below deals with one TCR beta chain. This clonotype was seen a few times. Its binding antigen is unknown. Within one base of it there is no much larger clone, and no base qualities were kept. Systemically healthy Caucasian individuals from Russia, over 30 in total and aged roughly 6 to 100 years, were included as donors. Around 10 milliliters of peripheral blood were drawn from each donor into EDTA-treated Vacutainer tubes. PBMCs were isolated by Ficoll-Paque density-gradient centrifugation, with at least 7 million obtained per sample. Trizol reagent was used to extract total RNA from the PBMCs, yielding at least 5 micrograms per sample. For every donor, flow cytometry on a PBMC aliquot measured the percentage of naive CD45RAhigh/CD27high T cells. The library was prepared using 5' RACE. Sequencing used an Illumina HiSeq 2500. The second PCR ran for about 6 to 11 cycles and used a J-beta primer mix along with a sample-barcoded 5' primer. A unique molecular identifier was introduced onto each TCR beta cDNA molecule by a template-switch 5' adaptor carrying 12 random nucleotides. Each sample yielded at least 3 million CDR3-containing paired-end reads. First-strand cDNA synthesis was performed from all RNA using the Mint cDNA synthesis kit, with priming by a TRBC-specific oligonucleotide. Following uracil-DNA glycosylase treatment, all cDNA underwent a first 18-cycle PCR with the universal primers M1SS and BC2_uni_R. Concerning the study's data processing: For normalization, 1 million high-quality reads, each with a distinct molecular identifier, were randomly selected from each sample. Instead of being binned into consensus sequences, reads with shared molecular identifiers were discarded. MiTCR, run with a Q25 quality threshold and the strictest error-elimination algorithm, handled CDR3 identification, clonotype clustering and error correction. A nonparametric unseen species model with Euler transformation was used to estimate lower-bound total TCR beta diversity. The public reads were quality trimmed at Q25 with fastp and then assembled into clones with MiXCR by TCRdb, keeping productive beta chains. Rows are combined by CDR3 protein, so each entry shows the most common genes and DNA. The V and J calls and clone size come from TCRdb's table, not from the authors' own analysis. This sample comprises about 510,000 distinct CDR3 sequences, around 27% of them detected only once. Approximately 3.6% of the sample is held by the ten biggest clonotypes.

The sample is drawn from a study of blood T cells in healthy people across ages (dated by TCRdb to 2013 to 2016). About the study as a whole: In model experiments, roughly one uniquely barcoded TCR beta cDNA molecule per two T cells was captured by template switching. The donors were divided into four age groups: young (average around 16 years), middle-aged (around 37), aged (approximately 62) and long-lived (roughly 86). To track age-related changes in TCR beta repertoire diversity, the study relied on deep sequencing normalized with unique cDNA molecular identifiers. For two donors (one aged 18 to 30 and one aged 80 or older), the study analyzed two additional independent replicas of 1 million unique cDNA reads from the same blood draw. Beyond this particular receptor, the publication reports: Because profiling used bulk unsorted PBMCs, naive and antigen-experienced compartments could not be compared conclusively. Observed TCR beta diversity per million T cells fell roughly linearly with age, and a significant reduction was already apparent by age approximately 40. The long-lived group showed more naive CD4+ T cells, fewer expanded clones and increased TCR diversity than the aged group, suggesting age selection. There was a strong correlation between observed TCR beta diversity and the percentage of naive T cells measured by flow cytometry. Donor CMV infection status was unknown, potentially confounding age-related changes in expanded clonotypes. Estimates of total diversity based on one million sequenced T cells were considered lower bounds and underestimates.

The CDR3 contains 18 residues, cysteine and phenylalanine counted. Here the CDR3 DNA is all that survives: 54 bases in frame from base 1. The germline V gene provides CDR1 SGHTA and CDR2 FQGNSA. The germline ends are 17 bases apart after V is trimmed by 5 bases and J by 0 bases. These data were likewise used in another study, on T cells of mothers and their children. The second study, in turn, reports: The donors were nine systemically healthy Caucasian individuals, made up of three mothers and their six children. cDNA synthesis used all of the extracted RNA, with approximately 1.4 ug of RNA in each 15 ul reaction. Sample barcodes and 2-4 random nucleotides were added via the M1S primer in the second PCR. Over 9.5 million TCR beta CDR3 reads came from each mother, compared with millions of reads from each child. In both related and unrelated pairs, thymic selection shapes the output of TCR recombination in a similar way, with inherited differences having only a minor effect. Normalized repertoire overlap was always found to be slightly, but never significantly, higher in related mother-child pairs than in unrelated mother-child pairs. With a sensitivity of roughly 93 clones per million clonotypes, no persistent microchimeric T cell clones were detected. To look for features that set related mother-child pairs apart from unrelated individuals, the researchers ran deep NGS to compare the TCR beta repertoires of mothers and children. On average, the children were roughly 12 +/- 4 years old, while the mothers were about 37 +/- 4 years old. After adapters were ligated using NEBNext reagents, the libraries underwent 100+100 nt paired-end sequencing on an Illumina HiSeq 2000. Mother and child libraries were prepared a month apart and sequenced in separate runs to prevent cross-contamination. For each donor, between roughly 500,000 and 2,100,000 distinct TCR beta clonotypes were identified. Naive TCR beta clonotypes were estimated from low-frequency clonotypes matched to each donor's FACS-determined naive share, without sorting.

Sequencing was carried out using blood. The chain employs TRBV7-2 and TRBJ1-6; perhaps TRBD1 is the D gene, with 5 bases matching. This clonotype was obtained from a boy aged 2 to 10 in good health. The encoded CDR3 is CASSRSRGQSSYNSPLHF. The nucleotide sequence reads TGTGCCAGCAGCCGCAGTCGCGGACAAAGCTCCTATAATTCACCCCTCCACTTT.